The 23 T cell receptor beta chains below were found in one sample sequenced in a study of shared clonotypes between healthy human individuals. Measured with immunoSEQ multiplex PCR; TCRdb has only the in-frame clones, and not every one. The table shows 2 million to 2.5 million clones, with 93% occurring only once. Sequencing input: naive CD4+ T cells from PBMCs. Described subset: CD45RA+ positively selected. These receptors came from a man between 18 and 35 years old in good health. Some clones in this sample may be carry-over from other donors' samples.

The V and J genes are TRBV6-1 and TRBJ2-7, with TRBD1 as a possible D gene (6 bases). CDR1 is MNHNS, CDR2 SASEGT, per germline. V was trimmed by 3 bases and J by 0 bases, leaving 12 bases between them. This CDR3 is 15 amino acids long. The CDR3 spells CASSEVGQSSYEQYF. CDR3 nucleotides: TGTGCCAGCAGTGAGGTAGGACAGAGCTCCTACGAGCAGTACTTC.

V usage is TRBV27 and J usage is TRBJ1-1; D not certain. CDR3 length: 14 amino acids. CDR1 is MNHEY and CDR2 is SMNVEV in the germline V gene (reference sequence). V was trimmed by 3 bases and J by 4 bases, leaving 12 bases between them. In DNA form, the CDR3 reads TGTGCCAGCAGTTTTCAGAGTTCGGCCACTGAAGCTTTCTTT. Protein product: CASSFQSSATEAFF.

The genes are TRBV18 and TRBJ1-1; 8 nucleotides agree with TRBD1. Germline trimming cut 6 bases from V and 0 bases from J; bases unmatched to any gene: 3. The CDR3 length is 14 residues. Germline CDR1 reads KGHSH; CDR2 reads LQKENI. DNA of the CDR3: TGTGCCAGCTCTCCAGGGGGCATGAACACTGAAGCTTTCTTT. Protein product: CASSPGGMNTEAFF.

Regarding this clone: The same CDR3 is also encoded by other DNA sequences in this sample. CDR3 coding DNA: TGTGCCAGCTCACCGGGGGAAGGAGATACGCAGTATTTT. Amino acids: CASSPGEGDTQYF. The rearrangement uses TRBV18 and TRBJ2-3, with D perhaps being TRBD1 or TRBD2 (5 bases each). V dropped 3 bases and J dropped 5 bases, with 9 bases sitting between them. Germline values: CDR1 KGHSH, CDR2 LQKENI. The CDR3 contains 13 residues.

The chain uses TRBV11-2 and TRBJ2-1, with D possibly matching TRBD1 (5 bases). The CDR3 consists of 14 residues. Germline V gene sequence: CDR1 SGHAT, CDR2 FQNNGV. The germline V and J ends were trimmed by 4 bases and 10 bases, with 17 bases remaining between them. The CDR3 loop reads CASSSKGQYLEQFF. For the CDR3, the DNA is TGTGCCAGCAGCTCTAAGGGGCAGTATCTCGAGCAGTTCTTC.

This chain links TRBV29-1 with TRBJ2-3; 7 bases map to TRBD2. This CDR3 spans 15 amino acids. Germline V gives CDR1 SQVTM, CDR2 ANQGSEA. The trim removed 2 bases at V and 2 bases at J, leaving 7 bases unmatched. In DNA form, the CDR3 reads TGCAGCGTTGAAAGGCTAGCGGATACCACAGATACGCAGTATTTT. Translating gives CSVERLADTTDTQYF.

The chain couples TRBV7-9 to TRBJ1-1; D gene uncertain. Germline lookup yields CDR1 SEHNR and CDR2 FQNEAQ (reference sequence). Between the trimmed V and J ends, which lost 5 bases and 3 bases, there was a span of 19 bases. The CDR3 extends over 16 amino acids. The CDR3 coding sequence is TGTGCCAGCAGCCAACAGACTAATCTTCGGGACACTGAAGCTTTCTTT. Its protein is CASSQQTNLRDTEAFF.

The CDR3 nucleotides are TGTGCCAGCAGCTTAACTGGCGGGAGTGCCTACAATGAGCAGTTCTTC. Protein: CASSLTGGSAYNEQFF. The V call is TRBV7-3, the J call TRBJ2-1, with 7 bases aligning to TRBD2. Germline values: CDR1 SGHTA, CDR2 FQGTGA. V dropped 0 bases and J dropped 2; count of bases not matched to a gene: 4. The CDR3 has 16 amino acids.

The rearrangement joins TRBV4-1 to TRBJ1-4; perhaps TRBD1 as D (6 bases). V was cut by 2 bases and J by 4 bases, with 17 bases left in between. Germline V CDR1 and CDR2: MGHRA, YSYEKL. The CDR3 is 17 amino acids. In DNA, the CDR3 is TGCGCCAGCAGCCAACGACCCCAACAGGGACTTAATGAAAAACTGTTTTTT. Protein: CASSQRPQQGLNEKLFF.

CDR3 nucleotide sequence: TGTGCCAGCATTTCAGTACCGCCGACAGGTCAGTTCTTC. It specifies CASISVPPTGQFF. This sequence joins TRBV7-9 and TRBJ2-1, with TRBD1 as a possible D gene (6 bases). CDR1 is SEHNR, CDR2 FQNEAQ, per germline (reference sequence). The CDR3 contains 13 residues. Trimming took 7 bases from V and 13 from J, leaving 20 bases between them.

The chain links TRBV6-5 to TRBJ2-7; 8 bases fit TRBD1. The V and J ends lost 5 bases and 7 bases, in that order; junction bases with no gene match: 4. Germline CDR1 MNHEY, CDR2 SVGAGI. This CDR3 has 12 amino acids. CDR3 residues: CASSQGAQEQYF. CDR3 in DNA: TGTGCCAGCAGTCAGGGGGCGCAGGAGCAGTACTTC.

The rearrangement links TRBV25-1 to TRBJ2-5; no clear D gene. CDR3 length: 15 amino acids. Between the trimmed V and J ends, which lost 3 bases and 1 base, there was a span of 12 bases. The germline gives CDR1 MGHDK, CDR2 SYGVNS. CDR3 sequence: CASSDFWSVQETQYF. Written as DNA, the CDR3 is TGTGCCAGCAGTGATTTTTGGTCAGTCCAAGAGACCCAGTACTTC.

To note about this clone: Distinct nucleotide sequences in the sample also encode this CDR3. This chain connects TRBV5-1 to TRBJ2-5; weak D call: TRBD1 (6 bases). The J call is in doubt because the DNA end fits TRBJ2-7 better. The CDR3 sequence is 14 residues long. Germline V lookup: CDR1 SGHRS, CDR2 YFSETQ. The CDR3 nucleotides are TGCGCCAGCAGCTTGGCTTCAGGGGCCTACGAGCAGTACTTC. Protein sequence: CASSLASGAYEQYF.

The V and J genes are TRBV18 and TRBJ1-2; D is unresolved. With 6 bases removed from V and 4 bases from J, the gap between germline ends came to 15 bases. Per germline, CDR1 KGHSH and CDR2 LQKENI. The CDR3 length is 14 residues. The CDR3 DNA sequence: TGTGCCAGCTCCCCCGCGGCTCCTCTCTATGGCTACACCTTC. Translated: CASSPAAPLYGYTF.

The chain combines TRBV11-2 with TRBJ2-5; D gene uncertain. The CDR3 extends over 14 amino acids. Per the germline V gene, CDR1 is SGHAT and CDR2 is FQNNGV. The germline V and J ends were trimmed by 6 bases and 6 bases, with 17 bases remaining between them. CDR3 sequence: CASSPRGRQQTQYF. The CDR3 DNA sequence: TGTGCCAGCAGTCCCCGAGGCCGGCAACAGACCCAGTACTTC.

V usage is TRBV7-2 and J usage is TRBJ2-7; 7 bases match TRBD1. CDR1 and CDR2 from the germline V gene are SGHTA and FQGNSA. J lost 3 bases, V lost 4 bases, and 6 bases had no gene match. CDR3 length: 14 residues. The CDR3 region has the DNA TGTGCCAGCAGCTCGAGGGACAGTCGCTACGAGCAGTACTTC. This translates into CASSSRDSRYEQYF.

The chain joins TRBV5-4 to TRBJ2-1; 8 positions match TRBD2. CDR3 length equals 15 residues. CDR1 and CDR2 (germline): SGHNT, YYREEE (reference sequence). With V trimmed by 4 bases and J by 7 bases, 10 bases remained unmatched. CDR3 residues: CASSPKRERGNEQFF. As DNA, the CDR3 is TGTGCCAGCAGCCCAAAGCGGGAGAGAGGTAATGAGCAGTTCTTC.

The rearrangement joins TRBV5-1 to TRBJ1-3; D is perhaps TRBD1 (6 bases). CDR3 length: 12 residues. Germline V gives CDR1 SGHRS, CDR2 YFSETQ. V lost 7 bases, J lost 2 bases, and 7 bases lay in between. CDR3 coding DNA: TGCGCCAGCGGGGACACTGGAAACACCATATATTTT. It is translated as CASGDTGNTIYF.

The V gene is TRBV28, the J gene TRBJ2-7; 7 bases are a match to TRBD2. Looked up from germline, CDR1 is MDHEN and CDR2 is SYDVKM. J gave up 5 bases and V 5 bases, and 15 bases lay outside the gene matches. The CDR3 consists of 16 residues. The CDR3 spells CASSGGGSAYRNEQYF. The CDR3 DNA reads as TGTGCCAGCAGTGGGGGGGGTAGCGCCTACCGTAACGAGCAGTACTTC.

The CDR3 loop is CASSGHRGRDGELFF. The CDR3 DNA is TGTGCCAGCAGCGGACACAGGGGGCGGGACGGGGAGCTGTTTTTT. The chain has TRBV9 and TRBJ2-2, with 9 nucleotides matching TRBD1. The germline V gene encodes CDR1 SGDLS and CDR2 YYNGEE. V was pared by 3 bases and J by 7 bases, with 7 bases of the junction left unmatched. This CDR3 comprises 15 residues.

The chain recombines TRBV27 with TRBJ1-1, with 8 bases that match TRBD1. Germline CDR1 MNHEY, CDR2 SMNVEV (reference sequence). V was pared by 6 bases and J by 0 bases, with 18 bases of the junction left unmatched. The CDR3 has 19 amino acids. CDR3 in DNA: TGTGCCAGCAGACCTCTTGCCAGGGGGCTTCTCCTCATGAACACTGAAGCTTTCTTT. Protein product: CASRPLARGLLLMNTEAFF.

The rearrangement links TRBV19 to TRBJ2-7; 10 bases align to TRBD1. The length of the CDR3 is 16 residues. Per the germline V gene, CDR1 is LNHDA and CDR2 is SQIVND (reference sequence). Trimming cost V 2 bases and J 2 bases; bases outside gene matches: 6. CDR3 residues: CASSIWRGTGAYEQYF. As DNA, the CDR3 is TGTGCCAGTAGTATATGGAGGGGGACAGGGGCCTACGAGCAGTACTTC. The whole variable domain, filled in from reference TRBV19 and TRBJ2-7, reads DGGITQSPKYLFRKEGQNVTLSCEQNLNHDAMYWYRQDPGQGLRLIYYSQIVNDFQKGDIAEGYSVSREKKESFPLTVTSAQKNPTAFYLCASSIWRGTGAYEQYFGPGTRLTVT.

The genes are TRBV28 and TRBJ2-2; a weak D match, TRBD1 (5 bases). Germline V lookup: CDR1 MDHEN, CDR2 SYDVKM. Trimming removed 6 bases from V and 6 bases from J, with 17 bases in between. CDR3 length: 15 amino acids. The CDR3 nucleotides are TGTGCCAGCAGATCCTCGGCCAAGGGGCCCGGGGAGCTGTTTTTT. This gives the protein CASRSSAKGPGELFF.